This TCR beta chain was sequenced for a study of blood T cells in healthy people across ages. Many counts were recorded for this clonotype. The antigen is unknown. The CDR3 has 18 amino acids. Germline lookup yields CDR1 SGHRS and CDR2 YFSETQ. V lost 3 bases, J lost 3 bases, and 22 bases lay in between. Findings and limits, study-wide: A greater number of naive CD4+ cells and higher diversity distinguished long-lived donors from aged donors. Leaving the PBMCs unsorted stopped any conclusive comparison of naive versus antigen-experienced cells.

Through a sample-barcoded 5' primer and a J-beta primer mix, a second PCR was run for 7 to 11 cycles. Each cDNA molecule was tagged by a template-switch adaptor that had 12 random nucleotides. TCRdb analysed the 5' RACE reads with MiXCR anew, one entry per CDR3 protein. Here the sample spans around 900,000 distinct CDR3 sequences, about 28% being singletons. The chain is built from TRBV5-1 and TRBJ2-1; no reliable D call. The sequenced sample was blood. This TCR came from a woman of 80 years or more in good health. CDR3 in DNA: TGCGCCAGCAGCTCGGGCCCTACGACAAGTTCCCTCTACAATGAGCAGTTCTTC. As protein: CASSSGPTTSSLYNEQFF.